The subject of this entry is one TCR beta chain. Its antigen target is currently unknown. Nothing much larger sits one base from this clone, and base qualities are not available. The library was produced with the immunoSEQ multiplex PCR assay. In its TCRdb copy, this immuneACCESS table keeps in-frame sequences only and misses some clones. Where compared with another copy, unresolved V genes explain less than half of these, and the others have no known cause. The sample data list roughly 40,000 clones, and 90% to 95% of these were observed just once. Roughly 0.75% of the sample belongs to the ten largest clones. The source of the sample is a study of T cell changes during pregnancy in multiple sclerosis (dated by TCRdb to the late 2010s). The study in broad terms: The study looked at changes in the T cell repertoire across pregnancy in women with multiple sclerosis.

Spanning cysteine to phenylalanine, the CDR3 consists of 16 amino acids. Kept here is only the CDR3 DNA, which spans 48 bases and is read in frame from base 1. Per the germline V gene, SGHTA is the CDR1 and FQGNSA is the CDR2. The V end gives up 2 bases and the J end 5 bases, leaving 7 bases in the junction not matched to a gene. The source of this sequence is a female donor with multiple sclerosis, enrolled in a pregnancy study. The chain links TRBV7-2 with TRBJ1-2; 11 nucleotides in the junction match TRBD1. The material was CD4+ T cells from peripheral blood mononuclear cells, obtained before pregnancy. CDR3 region: CASSLRTGGASYGYTF. DNA sequence: TGTGCCAGCAGCTTAAGGACAGGGGGCGCCTCTTATGGCTACACCTTC.